This T cell receptor (beta chain) originates from a study of cytomegalovirus exposure and HLA in healthy donors. Regarding donors, all were healthy bone marrow donors. Germline V gene data show CDR1 as SGDLS and CDR2 as YYNGEE. The CDR3 is made up of 18 amino acids. Trimming removed 0 bases from V and 2 bases from J, with 19 bases in between. It was with 60 Vbeta and 13 Jbeta primers that the PCR ran. Libraries were prepared by immunoSEQ multiplex PCR; TCRdb keeps only in-frame clonotypes and omits some of them. Of 80,000 to 95,000 clones listed, 65% to 80% are singletons. The receptor was derived from a woman aged 50 to 60 in good health and CMV-seropositive. V usage is TRBV9 and J usage is TRBJ2-3; the D gene is possibly TRBD2 (5 bases). Sequencing was carried out using PBMCs. The CDR3, as DNA: TGTGCCAGCAGCGTAGAGGTTTGGGGAGACTCCGCCACAGATACGCAGTATTTT. It encodes CASSVEVWGDSATDTQYF.